Listed below are T cell receptor beta chains from one sample, sequenced in a study of cytomegalovirus exposure and HLA in healthy donors. Data came from immunoSEQ multiplex PCR; TCRdb stores just in-frame clones and leaves some out. The sample consists of around 190,000 clones, 70% to 75% of them appearing once. The sequenced material came from PBMCs. These receptors came from a man in his thirties or forties in good health and CMV-seropositive. CDR3s include the opening cysteine and the closing phenylalanine or tryptophan. The D gene is left open where the match is weak. Size is omitted from some rows. Given values are once, few, many or a class for expanded clones.

j_gene,abundance,d_gene,v_gene,len,CDR3aa,CDR3nt
TRBJ2-1,-,-,TRBV29-1,12,CSVAPQANEQFF,TGCAGCGTTGCCCCGCAGGCCAATGAGCAGTTCTTC
TRBJ1-5,few,-,TRBV30,13,CAWSAQRNQPQHF,TGTGCCTGGAGTGCCCAGCGAAATCAGCCCCAGCATTTT
TRBJ2-7,-,-,TRBV7-9,14,CASTYDISLYEQYF,TGTGCCAGCACCTACGACATAAGCCTCTACGAGCAGTACTTC
TRBJ2-7,few,TRBD1,TRBV5-4,14,CASSSGQGYYEQYF,TGTGCCAGCAGCTCGGGACAGGGATACTACGAGCAGTACTTC
TRBJ2-2,few,-,TRBV7-3,17,CASSRGQPAANTGELFF,TGTGCCAGCAGCAGGGGACAACCAGCCGCGAACACCGGGGAGCTGTTTTTT
TRBJ2-1,-,TRBD2,TRBV9,15,CASSVAPTSAGEQFF,TGTGCCAGCAGCGTAGCTCCTACTAGCGCGGGTGAGCAGTTCTTC
TRBJ2-3,few,TRBD1,TRBV29-1,14,CSAARDSSTDTQYF,TGCAGCGCAGCCCGGGACAGTAGCACAGATACGCAGTATTTT
TRBJ2-1,once,-,TRBV28,13,CASSQLIGNEQFF,TGTGCCAGCAGTCAACTTATTGGCAATGAGCAGTTCTTC
TRBJ2-1,-,-,TRBV14,14,CASSQTQVLGEQFF,TGTGCCAGCAGCCAAACCCAAGTGCTCGGGGAGCAGTTCTTC
TRBJ2-7,-,-,TRBV18,14,CASSPYQGTYERYF,TGTGCCAGCTCACCATATCAGGGCACCTACGAGCGGTACTTC
TRBJ2-1,-,-,TRBV9,15,CASSVRAGWTNEQFF,TGTGCCAGCAGCGTAAGGGCGGGGTGGACCAATGAGCAGTTCTTC
TRBJ2-3,once,TRBD2,TRBV9,16,CASSGSGSRSTDTQYF,TGTGCCAGCAGCGGGAGCGGGAGCCGCTCCACAGATACGCAGTATTTT
TRBJ2-1,once,-,TRBV7-9,12,CASSLVAASQFF,TGTGCCAGCAGCTTAGTGGCGGCATCCCAGTTCTTC
TRBJ2-7,-,TRBD2,TRBV30,15,CAWSGAGFNAYEQYF,TGTGCCTGGAGTGGAGCGGGGTTCAACGCATACGAGCAGTACTTC
TRBJ2-1,-,TRBD2,TRBV6-1,12,CASTHDRTSLFF,TGTGCCAGCACTCACGATAGGACTAGCCTATTCTTC
TRBJ2-4,-,-,TRBV29-1,14,CSVVGAVPKNIQYF,TGCAGCGTTGTTGGGGCCGTACCCAAAAACATTCAGTACTTC
TRBJ1-1,-,-,TRBV5-1,13,CASSRGADTEAFF,TGCGCCAGCTCTCGGGGGGCCGACACTGAAGCTTTCTTT
TRBJ1-2,-,-,TRBV27,14,CASRTTGGWYGYTF,TGTGCCAGCAGAACCACGGGGGGCTGGTATGGCTACACCTTC
TRBJ2-7,-,-,TRBV7-2,12,CASSSSGYEQYF,TGTGCCAGCAGCTCATCGGGCTACGAGCAGTACTTC
TRBJ2-7,-,TRBD1,TRBV5-4,14,CASSFRQGSYEQYF,TGTGCCAGCAGCTTTCGACAGGGGTCCTACGAGCAGTACTTC
TRBJ2-2,-,-,TRBV7-9,12,CASSPQGGELFF,TGTGCCAGCAGCCCGCAGGGCGGGGAGCTGTTTTTT
TRBJ2-3,-,-,TRBV7-3,14,CASSLGGSSDTQYF,TGTGCCAGCAGCTTAGGTGGCTCCTCAGATACGCAGTATTTT
TRBJ1-5,-,-,TRBV7-8,16,CASSLVGGMSNQPQHF,TGTGCCAGCAGCTTAGTGGGGGGAATGAGCAATCAGCCCCAGCATTTT
TRBJ2-1,-,-,TRBV30,11,CAWSINNEQFF,TGTGCCTGGAGTATCAACAATGAGCAGTTCTTC
TRBJ1-3,many,-,TRBV15,17,CATSREAGAAGGNTIYF,TGTGCCACCAGCAGAGAGGCGGGGGCAGCTGGCGGAAACACCATATATTTT
TRBJ1-6,once,-,TRBV27,13,CASSLAGKSPLHF,TGTGCCAGCAGTTTGGCAGGGAAATCACCCCTCCACTTT
TRBJ1-1,few,-,TRBV7-2,14,CASSAGLGIAEAFF,TGTGCCAGCAGCGCGGGCCTTGGGATCGCTGAAGCTTTCTTT
TRBJ1-6,-,TRBD1,TRBV2,16,CASSPRTGRGNSPLHF,TGTGCCAGCAGCCCCCGGACAGGAAGGGGGAATTCACCCCTCCACTTT
TRBJ2-7,-,-,TRBV27,16,CASSLWVGGGNYEQYF,TGTGCCAGCAGTTTATGGGTAGGGGGTGGAAACTACGAGCAGTACTTC
TRBJ2-7,-,-,TRBV9,15,CASSVDPANSYEQYF,TGTGCCAGCAGCGTAGATCCAGCGAACTCCTACGAGCAGTACTTC
TRBJ1-2,once,-,TRBV16,14,CASSQFEGVEGYTF,TGTGCCAGCAGCCAATTTGAAGGGGTGGAGGGCTACACCTTC
TRBJ2-3,once,TRBD1,TRBV5-5,16,CASSSLTGVSGDTQYF,TGTGCCAGCAGCTCCCTAACAGGGGTCAGCGGAGATACGCAGTATTTT
TRBJ2-1,-,TRBD2,TRBV7-3,14,CASSLAAGGHEQFF,TGTGCCAGCAGCTTAGCAGCGGGGGGGCATGAGCAGTTCTTC
TRBJ1-1,-,TRBD1,TRBV7-8,16,CASSLLPGQGNTEAFF,TGTGCCAGCAGCTTATTGCCGGGACAGGGGAACACTGAAGCTTTCTTT
TRBJ2-2,-,TRBD1,TRBV2,16,CASSTPGTGSTGELFF,TGTGCCAGCAGTACCCCCGGGACAGGGAGCACCGGGGAGCTGTTTTTT
TRBJ2-5,-,TRBD2,TRBV10-2,15,CASGETSGGEETQYF,TGCGCCAGCGGAGAGACTAGCGGGGGGGAAGAGACCCAGTACTTC
TRBJ2-7,-,TRBD1,TRBV27,14,CASSLPGQGARAYF,TGTGCCAGCAGTTTACCAGGACAGGGGGCGCGAGCGTACTTC
TRBJ1-1,-,TRBD1,TRBV4-3,16,CASSQPGQPMNTEAFF,TGCGCCAGCAGCCAGCCGGGACAGCCGATGAACACTGAAGCTTTCTTT
TRBJ2-3,once,-,TRBV13,14,CASSSGEGADTQYF,TGTGCCAGCAGCTCTGGGGAGGGGGCAGATACGCAGTATTTT
TRBJ2-5,-,-,TRBV18,13,CASSPPTIETQYF,TGTGCCAGCTCACCACCAACAATCGAGACCCAGTACTTC
TRBJ1-4,-,-,TRBV2,14,CASSEGQVNEKLFF,TGTGCCAGCAGTGAAGGGCAGGTCAATGAAAAACTGTTTTTT
TRBJ2-1,once,TRBD1,TRBV19,17,CASSIDPQGALRNEQFF,TGTGCCAGTAGTATAGACCCACAGGGGGCGCTTCGGAATGAGCAGTTCTTC
TRBJ1-2,-,-,TRBV7-3,14,CASSPGGGMGGYTF,TGTGCCAGCAGCCCCGGGGGGGGCATGGGAGGCTACACCTTC
TRBJ2-1,few,-,TRBV2,15,CASSPTGLRANEQFF,TGTGCCAGCAGTCCTACTGGACTAAGGGCAAATGAGCAGTTCTTC
TRBJ2-3,once,-,TRBV7-2,13,CASSQRSGDTQYF,TGTGCCAGCAGCCAAAGGAGTGGAGATACGCAGTATTTT
TRBJ2-5,-,TRBD2,TRBV4-3,15,CASSFRLAGTETQYF,TGCGCCAGCAGCTTCCGACTAGCGGGAACAGAGACCCAGTACTTC
TRBJ2-7,-,TRBD2,TRBV5-1,18,CASSLEGTSGGLSYEQYF,TGCGCCAGCAGCTTGGAGGGGACTAGCGGGGGCTTGTCCTACGAGCAGTACTTC
TRBJ2-7,-,-,TRBV28,13,CASRPGGSYEQYF,TGTGCCAGCAGGCCCGGGGGATCCTACGAGCAGTACTTC
TRBJ1-5,-,-,TRBV21-1,16,CASSKAAQLGNQPQHF,TGTGCCAGCAGCAAAGCTGCCCAACTAGGCAATCAGCCCCAGCATTTT
TRBJ1-2,-,-,TRBV2,12,CASGTAYYGYTF,TGTGCCAGCGGCACAGCTTACTATGGCTACACCTTC